The rows below give T cell receptor beta chains drawn from one sample of a study of blood T cell repertoires in COVID-19. The data were produced by immunoSEQ multiplex PCR, yet TCRdb's version contains in-frame clones alone and is incomplete. This sample has roughly 150,000 clones; about 87% occur once, and the top ten carry about 2.5%. Specimen: peripheral blood. These receptors were obtained from a woman older than 75 with COVID-19, enrolled during active disease. CDR3s include the opening cysteine and the closing phenylalanine or tryptophan. The order of the fields is J gene, V gene, clone size, D gene, CDR3 protein, CDR3 DNA. The D gene is left open where the match is weak. Expanded clones are given a class, and other clones once, few, many or no size at all.

TRBJ1-1	TRBV6-5	.	TRBD1	CASKTQGAPAEAFF	TGTGCCAGCAAAACCCAGGGGGCGCCCGCTGAAGCTTTCTTT
TRBJ2-5	TRBV11-1	.	.	CASSFFTAQETQYF	TGTGCCAGCAGCTTTTTTACAGCTCAAGAGACCCAGTACTTC
TRBJ1-4	TRBV7-2	.	.	CASSLAPSRGGGEKLFF	TGTGCCAGCAGCTTAGCGCCCTCCAGGGGAGGGGGTGAAAAACTGTTTTTT
TRBJ1-2	TRBV6-5	.	.	CASSSDGGPYGYTF	TGTGCCAGCAGTTCCGACGGAGGACCCTATGGCTACACCTTC
TRBJ1-2	TRBV5-5	.	TRBD1	CASSLATGGSYGYTF	TGTGCCAGCAGCTTGGCGACAGGGGGCAGCTATGGCTACACCTTC
TRBJ1-2	TRBV18	.	.	CASSPREANYGYTF	TGTGCCAGCTCACCAAGAGAGGCGAACTATGGCTACACCTTC
TRBJ1-3	TRBV28	.	.	CASSSYSGNTIYF	TGTGCCAGCAGTTCGTACTCTGGAAACACCATATATTTT
TRBJ2-7	TRBV5-6	once	TRBD1	CASSIRGREQYF	TGTGCCAGCAGCATAAGGGGGCGAGAGCAGTACTTC
TRBJ1-4	TRBV21-1	.	.	CASSKEPHRATNEKLFF	TGTGCCAGCAGCAAAGAGCCTCACAGAGCAACTAATGAAAAACTGTTTTTT
TRBJ1-4	TRBV18	.	.	CASSPAGATNEKLFF	TGTGCCAGCTCACCGGCAGGGGCAACTAATGAAAAACTGTTTTTT
TRBJ1-5	TRBV6-2/TRBV6-3	once	.	CASSWDTNQPQHF	TGTGCCAGCAGTTGGGACACCAATCAGCCCCAGCATTTT
TRBJ2-5	TRBV6-5	.	TRBD1	CASSSPEGTGPGAVYF	TGTGCCAGCAGTTCGCCGGAAGGGACAGGGCCTGGGGCCGTGTACTTC
TRBJ2-2	TRBV7-2	once	TRBD1	CASSLQGANTGELFF	TGTGCCAGCAGCTTACAGGGGGCGAACACCGGGGAGCTGTTTTTT
TRBJ1-2	TRBV4-3	.	.	CASSQEWGGYGYTF	TGCGCCAGCAGCCAAGAATGGGGGGGGTATGGCTACACCTTC
TRBJ1-3	TRBV15	.	.	CATSRDFLRGNTIYF	TGTGCCACCAGCAGAGATTTTCTGAGAGGAAACACCATATATTTT
TRBJ1-2	TRBV21-1	.	.	CASSNLRGLQNLYGYTF	TGTGCCAGCAGCAATTTGAGGGGGTTACAGAACCTCTATGGCTACACCTTC
TRBJ2-5	TRBV27	.	.	CASSFIQETQYF	TGTGCCAGCAGTTTTATTCAAGAGACCCAGTACTTC
TRBJ2-1	TRBV7-3	.	.	CASSPRRADNEQFF	TGTGCCAGCAGCCCACGCCGAGCGGACAATGAGCAGTTCTTC
TRBJ1-1	TRBV10-3	.	.	CAISEFTANTEAFF	TGTGCCATCAGTGAGTTCACAGCGAACACTGAAGCTTTCTTT
TRBJ1-1	TRBV25-1	.	TRBD1	CASRQTGFNTEAFF	TGTGCCAGCCGACAGACAGGGTTCAACACTGAAGCTTTCTTT
TRBJ1-1	TRBV20-1	once	.	CSAPADIEAFF	TGCAGTGCCCCTGCGGATATTGAAGCTTTCTTT
TRBJ1-5	TRBV7-9	.	TRBD1	CASSSGQGASNQPQHF	TGTGCCAGCAGCTCCGGACAGGGGGCGAGCAATCAGCCCCAGCATTTT
TRBJ2-7	TRBV15	.	.	CATSRGLDFYEQYF	TGTGCCACCAGCAGAGGCCTAGACTTCTACGAGCAGTACTTC
TRBJ1-3	TRBV5-1	.	TRBD1	CASGRGQGDSSGNTIYF	TGCGCCAGCGGCCGGGGACAGGGGGATTCCTCTGGAAACACCATATATTTT